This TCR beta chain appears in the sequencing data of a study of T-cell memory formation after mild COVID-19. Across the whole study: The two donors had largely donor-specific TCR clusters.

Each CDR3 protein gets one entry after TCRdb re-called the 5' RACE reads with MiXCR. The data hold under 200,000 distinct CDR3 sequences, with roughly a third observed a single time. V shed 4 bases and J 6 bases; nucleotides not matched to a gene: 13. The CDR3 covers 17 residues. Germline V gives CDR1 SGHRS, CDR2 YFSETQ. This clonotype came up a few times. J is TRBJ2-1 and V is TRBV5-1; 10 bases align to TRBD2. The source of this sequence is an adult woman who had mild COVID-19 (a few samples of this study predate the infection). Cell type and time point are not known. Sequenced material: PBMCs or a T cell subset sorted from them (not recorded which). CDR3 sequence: CASSPNSGTSVVNEQFF. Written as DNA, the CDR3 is TGCGCCAGCAGCCCCAACTCCGGGACTAGCGTTGTCAATGAGCAGTTCTTC.